A selection of T cell receptor beta chains follows, all from one sample in a study of blood T cell repertoires in COVID-19. Assay used: immunoSEQ multiplex PCR; TCRdb lists only in-frame clones, some missing. The table has 200,000 to 250,000 clones, 70% to 90% seen once. The sequencing input was peripheral blood. All receptors come from a man aged 18-30 years with active or convalescent COVID-19. CDR3s include the opening cysteine and the closing phenylalanine or tryptophan. Each record gives: D gene, V gene, clone size, J gene, CDR3 DNA, CDR3 protein. A D gene is named only where the DNA matches it firmly. Expanded clones get a size class; other rows say once, few or many, or leave the size out.

>TRBD2|TRBV7-6|-|TRBJ2-5
TGTGCCAGCAGTAGAGGGACAGGGTTTAGCGGGAGGGTAGAGACCCAGTACTTC
CASSRGTGFSGRVETQYF
>-|TRBV6-5|-|TRBJ1-1
TGTGCCAACCACAGGTTGAACACTGAAGCTTTCTTT
CANHRLNTEAFF
>-|TRBV9|-|TRBJ2-7
TGTGCCAGCAGCGTAAGAGAGAGTTTTCGAGGCGAGCAGTACTTC
CASSVRESFRGEQYF
>-|TRBV28|-|TRBJ1-5
TGTGCCAGCAGTTCGCAGGGGAGAGGAAATCAGCCCCAGCATTTT
CASSSQGRGNQPQHF
>TRBD1|TRBV30|few|TRBJ1-5
TGTGCCTGGCAACAGGGGGCGTCAAGCAATCAGCCCCAGCATTTT
CAWQQGASSNQPQHF
>TRBD2|TRBV7-8|-|TRBJ2-1
TGTGCCAGCAGGGACGGGACTAGCGGGAGCCGGCACAATGAGCAGTTCTTC
CASRDGTSGSRHNEQFF
>-|TRBV7-2|-|TRBJ2-2
TGTGCCAGCAGCCCCCTTTCCGGGGAGCTGTTTTTT
CASSPLSGELFF
>TRBD1|TRBV30|-|TRBJ1-1
TGTGCCTGGAGCCCCAGGACAGGGGTGGTCACTGAAGCTTTCTTT
CAWSPRTGVVTEAFF
>TRBD2|TRBV7-2|-|TRBJ2-1
TGTGCCAGCAGGCTACCGACGGGACTAGACCGCAATGAGCAGTTCTTC
CASRLPTGLDRNEQFF
>-|TRBV15|-|TRBJ2-1
TGTGCCACCAGTCCGGAGGACAGATCCTACAATGAGCAGTTCTTC
CATSPEDRSYNEQFF
>TRBD2|TRBV4-1|-|TRBJ2-3
TGCGCCAGCAGCCAGAGCGGGGCTGTAGATACGCAGTATTTT
CASSQSGAVDTQYF
>TRBD2|TRBV15|-|TRBJ2-3
TGTGCCACCAGCAGAGATCGCCTAGCGGGGGGGGTTACAGATACGCAGTATTTT
CATSRDRLAGGVTDTQYF
>-|TRBV25-1|once|TRBJ1-4
TGTGCCAGCAGAGATACAGGGACCACTAATGAAAAACTGTTTTTT
CASRDTGTTNEKLFF
>-|TRBV10-3|-|TRBJ1-5
TGTGCCATCAGTAGAGAAGGCAATCAGCCCCAGCATTTT
CAISREGNQPQHF
>TRBD1|TRBV5-1|once|TRBJ2-6
TGCGCCAGCAGCTTGGATGAACAGGGGGCGTTTGGGGCCAACGTCCTGACTTTC
CASSLDEQGAFGANVLTF
>-|TRBV12-5|-|TRBJ1-1
TGTGCTAGTGGTTTGGTTCAGGGTGTTGGCACTGAAGCTTTCTTT
CASGLVQGVGTEAFF
>-|TRBV5-1|-|TRBJ1-3
TGCGCCAGCAGCTTGGAGCGACAGGGAAACACCATATATTTT
CASSLERQGNTIYF
>-|TRBV28|-|TRBJ2-2
TGTGCCAGCAGTTTGTGGGAGGCGGGATTGAACACCGGGGAGCTGTTTTTT
CASSLWEAGLNTGELFF
>-|TRBV27|-|TRBJ2-5
TGTGCCAGCAGTTTATTGAGCCACGGAGGGCCAGAGACCCAGTACTTC
CASSLLSHGGPETQYF
>TRBD1|TRBV9|once|TRBJ2-6
TGTGCCAGCAGCGTATGGGGCGGACAGGGAACGGCTGGGGCCAACGTCCTGACTTTC
CASSVWGGQGTAGANVLTF
>-|TRBV10-1|many|TRBJ2-3
TGCGCCAGCAGTGATGTTCGTTCCCTTCCAGATACGCAGTATTTT
CASSDVRSLPDTQYF